Below, one TCR beta chain is given with its context. In this sample, this clone turned up a few times. The clone's antigen remains unknown. Base qualities were left out, and no much larger clone turns up one base away. The method behind the library was the immunoSEQ multiplex PCR assay. RNA was extracted from all samples and reverse transcribed into cDNA, which served as template for TCR sequencing. SuperScript III was used to make first-strand cDNA, primed with a 2:1 mix of oligo-dT and random hexamers. A synthetic immune receptor repertoire was used to assess amplification bias, and residual bias was removed computationally. In the authors' own workflow: Raw reads were preprocessed to remove errors, and CDR3 was defined by IMGT conventions from the conserved cysteine to phenylalanine. Clonality was calculated as 1 minus Shannon entropy normalized by log2 of the number of productive unique TCRs. Whether each scalp clone was CD4 or CD8 was inferred by checking scalp TCRbeta sequences against the CD4 and CD8 repertoires from sorted blood. TCRdb mirrors the immuneACCESS table, restricted to in-frame sequences. Some clones are absent from its copies; in checked studies, under half trace to an unresolved V gene, and the reason for the others is unknown. The V and J calls and clone size are taken from that table; D and trimming were inferred from the DNA. In this sample the table shows 100,000 or so clones, about 61% of which occur a single time. The ten largest make up about a sixth of the sample.

From cysteine to phenylalanine, the CDR3 is 13 amino acids long. The sequence is cut down to CDR3 DNA, 39 bases in frame from base 1. Deletion took 1 base off V and 9 bases off J, with a span of 12 bases between the germline ends. The germline V gene supplies CDR1 MGHRA and CDR2 YSYEKL. The record originates from a study of CD8+ T cells in alopecia areata (dated by TCRdb to the late 2010s). About the study as a whole: The treated patients, all with moderate-to-severe alopecia areata, were enrolled in an open-label pilot trial of oral tofacitinib given at 5 to 10 mg twice daily. Tofacitinib was given for 6 to 18 months, followed by 6 months of follow-up off drug to assess delayed response and recurrence. In treated patients, disease severity was measured using the SALT score, which gives the percentage of scalp surface area affected. The study used high-throughput TCRbeta sequencing to examine T cell clonal expansion in alopecia areata, in both the C3H/HeJ mouse model and human patients. Scalp tissue and sorted CD4+ and CD8+ peripheral blood T cells from patchy and totalis/universalis alopecia areata patients and from healthy controls were covered by human TCRbeta sequencing. Tofacitinib-treated patients had biopsies at baseline and at 4 and 24 weeks of treatment, with a later scalp biopsy in several patients. Clonality in the scalp was compared among normal scalp (n=4), patchy alopecia areata scalp (n=8), and alopecia totalis/universalis scalp (n=8). RNA was extracted with the PAXgene miRNA kit for fixed scalp, the miRNeasy kit for PBMCs, and the RNeasy kit for mouse skin. TCRbeta CDR3 regions were amplified by immunoSEQ multiplex PCR using 35 Vbeta forward and 13 Jbeta reverse primers.

The treatment or condition label corresponds to: oral pan-JAK inhibitor, 5-10 mg twice daily. From alopecia areata patients, peripheral blood was collected along with lesional scalp punch biopsies. PBMCs were isolated by density centrifugation and stained for CD3, CD4 and CD8, after which CD4+ and CD8+ T cells were sorted on a FACSAria. Findings and caveats that apply to the study as a whole: During tofacitinib treatment, many expanded lesional clones stuck around in both scalp and blood, and this persistence may partly explain why relapse happens after treatment is stopped. Because the treated cohort was small and had just a single nonresponder, larger studies are needed to establish links between baseline CD8+ expansion and response. Tofacitinib significantly lowered scalp clonality and the number of expanded CD8+ clones among the top 100 scalp clones. Unlike mouse skin, where gammadelta T cells dominate, normal human skin contains resident alphabeta T cells that get sequenced too, which complicates analysis of the scalp TCR repertoire. Higher clonality and more expanded CD8+ clones were observed in lesional scalp than in normal scalp, particularly in alopecia totalis/universalis, a finding suggestive of antigenic drive. Shared TCR sequences between patients were less evident than in mice, which may be partly attributable to HLA diversity in the patient population.

The rearranged segments are TRBV4-1 and TRBJ2-5; no D gene can be assigned with confidence. The sequencing here drew on CD8+ T cells sorted from blood, taken at approximately week 60, from a patient treated with tofacitinib. The clonotype comes from a human donor with alopecia areata. The CDR3 region: CASSQVGGRAQYF. The nucleotide sequence reads TGCGCCAGCAGCCAAGTTGGCGGACGGGCCCAGTACTTC.